The T cell receptor beta chain under discussion was sequenced for a study of blood T cell repertoires in COVID-19. V shed 7 bases and J shed 3 bases, with 13 bases lying between them. The length of the CDR3 is 14 residues. Germline values: CDR1 LNHDA, CDR2 SQIVND (reference sequence). Using immunoSEQ multiplex PCR, the repertoire was profiled, and TCRdb retains in-frame clones only, with some absent. The profile shows around 190,000 clones, 75% to 85% of them singletons. The sequence was collected from a woman aged 45-60 years with acute COVID-19. The chain is built from TRBV19 and TRBJ1-3; D gene uncertain. The source material was PBMCs or T cells enriched from blood (not recorded which). The CDR3: CASTPTSLGNTIYF. DNA of the CDR3: TGTGCCAGTACCCCGACAAGCCTTGGAAACACCATATATTTT.